The 21 T cell receptor beta chains presented below share a single source sample, sequenced in a study of shared clonotypes between healthy human individuals. Profiled with immunoSEQ multiplex PCR; TCRdb holds only in-frame clones, not every one. The sample includes more than 2 million clones, 85% to 95% of them seen just once. Input material: naive CD4+ T cells sorted from blood. Noted subset: CD45RA+ positively selected. Receptor source: a man aged 18 to 30 in good health.

As for this clone: Other nucleotide sequences in the sample specify the same CDR3. The gene calls are TRBV6-5 and TRBJ2-7; D may be TRBD1 (6 bases). The CDR3 totals 14 residues. The germline gives CDR1 MNHEY, CDR2 SVGAGI. Trimming pared 0 bases from V and 3 bases from J, leaving 9 bases between. This chain's CDR3 is CASSYSPRGYEQYF. The CDR3 DNA reads TGTGCCAGCAGTTACTCACCCAGGGGCTACGAGCAGTACTTC.

The chain links TRBV29-1 to TRBJ2-6; the D is unclear. V lost 5 bases, J lost 4 bases, and 9 bases lay in between. In germline, CDR1 is SQVTM, CDR2 ANQGSEA. The CDR3 is 13 amino acids. CDR3 residues: CSVSGRGANVLTF. The CDR3 region has the DNA TGCAGCGTTTCCGGGCGGGGGGCCAACGTCCTGACTTTC.

This chain joins TRBV5-1 and TRBJ1-1, with D possibly being TRBD1 (6 bases). Germline V gene sequence: CDR1 SGHRS, CDR2 YFSETQ. This CDR3 spans 15 amino acids. V was clipped by 2 bases and J by 9 bases, with 20 bases between them. This CDR3 is CASSFGSGVSSQAFF. The CDR3 DNA reads TGCGCCAGCAGCTTTGGGTCAGGGGTCAGTTCTCAAGCTTTCTTT.

The genes are TRBV29-1 and TRBJ1-1; D call uncertain. The length of the CDR3 is 13 residues. Germline loops: CDR1 SQVTM, CDR2 ANQGSEA. Trimming removed 4 bases at V and 3 bases at J, with 12 bases between. CDR3 in amino acids: CSVVGLMYTEAFF. The CDR3 nucleotides are TGCAGCGTTGTAGGATTGATGTACACTGAAGCTTTCTTT.

In the case of this clone: The sample carries other DNA sequences with the same CDR3. The chain couples TRBV4-3 to TRBJ2-3; D may be TRBD2 (6 bases). This CDR3 has 13 residues. Germline-derived CDR1 and CDR2 are LGHNA and YSLEER. The V and J ends lost 0 bases and 6 bases respectively, with 7 bases between them. CDR3 in amino acids: CASSQDRGDTQYF. CDR3 DNA sequence: TGCGCCAGCAGCCAAGATCGGGGGGATACGCAGTATTTT.

The chain carries TRBV6-5 and TRBJ2-7, with 8 nucleotides matching TRBD2. Trimming at V came to 0 bases and at J to 1 base, leaving 5 bases not matched to a gene. The CDR3 has 16 amino acids. The germline gives CDR1 MNHEY, CDR2 SVGAGI. The CDR3 loop reads CASSYSLASGSYEQYF. DNA for the CDR3: TGTGCCAGCAGTTACTCTCTGGCTAGCGGGTCCTACGAGCAGTACTTC.

Concerning this clone: Different DNA sequences within this sample yield the same CDR3. The gene calls are TRBV18 and TRBJ2-3; no clear D. Trimming removed 2 bases from V and 4 bases from J, with 7 bases in between. CDR1 is KGHSH and CDR2 is LQKENI in the germline V gene. The CDR3 contains 13 residues. The DNA for the CDR3 is TGTGCCAGCTCACCAACGCTGGCAGATACGCAGTATTTT. This sequence encodes CASSPTLADTQYF.

V and J are TRBV6-5 and TRBJ1-1; D is perhaps TRBD1 (5 bases). The germline V gene has CDR1 MNHEY and CDR2 SVGAGI. Trimming took off 0 bases at V and 4 bases at J, with 12 bases between the two ends. The CDR3 runs to 15 residues. The CDR3 region has the DNA TGTGCCAGCAGTTACTCCAAGTCAGGGTTCACTGAAGCTTTCTTT. Translating it yields CASSYSKSGFTEAFF.

The CDR3 region is CASSQEGGQGVGAFF. The CDR3 nucleotides are TGCGCCAGCAGCCAAGAGGGCGGACAGGGGGTAGGAGCTTTCTTT. The chain has TRBV4-1 and TRBJ1-1; 10 bases agree with TRBD1. The CDR3 covers 15 residues. The V and J ends lost 0 bases and 10 bases, in that order; junction bases with no gene match: 8. Germline V gene lookup returns CDR1 MGHRA and CDR2 YSYEKL.

The chain joins TRBV5-5 to TRBJ2-7, with D perhaps TRBD1 (6 bases). The CDR3 has 15 amino acids. Germline CDR1 SGHKS, CDR2 YYEKEE (reference sequence). Trimming left V 3 bases short and J 4 bases short, with 17 bases between. CDR3 DNA: TGTGCCAGCAGCTGGAACAGGGTAGTAGGGTACGAGCAGTACTTC. It specifies CASSWNRVVGYEQYF.

This rearrangement joins TRBV28 to TRBJ2-5; perhaps TRBD2 as D (7 bases). The CDR3 contains 17 residues. V was shortened by 6 bases and J by 5 bases, with 25 bases between the two germline ends. In germline, CDR1 is MDHEN, CDR2 SYDVKM. The CDR3 reads CASRAGHLGPGTETQYF. CDR3 DNA sequence: TGTGCCAGCAGAGCGGGACACCTCGGGCCGGGCACGGAGACCCAGTACTTC.

The chain uses TRBV19 and TRBJ2-5; D gene unclear. CDR1 is LNHDA, CDR2 SQIVND, per germline (reference sequence). V gave up 3 bases and J gave up 2 bases, with 10 bases separating them. CDR3 length equals 14 residues. The CDR3 here is CASSILPNQETQYF. The CDR3 nucleotides read TGTGCCAGTAGTATCCTACCCAATCAAGAGACCCAGTACTTC.

This clone was counted once. Other DNA sequences in the same sample also yield this CDR3. The rearrangement links TRBV18 to TRBJ1-5; D might be TRBD1 (5 bases). The V gene lost 1 base and the J gene lost 0 bases, with 7 bases spanning the gap. There are 15 residues in the CDR3. The V gene's germline CDR1 is KGHSH and CDR2 LQKENI. The DNA for the CDR3 is TGTGCCAGCTCACCACTCGGGGGTAGCAATCAGCCCCAGCATTTT. It yields the protein CASSPLGGSNQPQHF. Variable domain in full (rest from reference TRBV18 and TRBJ1-5): NAGVMQNPRHLVRRRGQEARLRCSPMKGHSHVYWYRQLPEEGLKFMVYLQKENIIDESGMPKERFSAEFPKEGPSILRIQQVVRGDSAAYFCASSPLGGSNQPQHFGDGTRLSIL.

Comment on this clone: Additional DNA sequences in this sample encode the identical CDR3. The J gene is TRBJ1-1, the V gene TRBV5-5; D unclear. CDR3 length equals 13 residues. V was trimmed by 0 bases and J by 1 base, leaving 4 bases between them. In germline, CDR1 is SGHKS, CDR2 YYEKEE (reference sequence). The CDR3 region is CASSLARNTEAFF. The CDR3 bases are TGTGCCAGCAGCTTGGCGAGGAACACTGAAGCTTTCTTT.

This clone was detected only once. The V call is TRBV13, the J call TRBJ2-3; perhaps TRBD2 as D (5 bases). V shed 2 bases and J shed 2 bases, with 14 bases lying between them. The CDR3 loop spans 16 amino acids. Germline CDR1 reads PRHDT; CDR2 reads FYEKMQ (reference sequence). The CDR3 region has the DNA TGTGCCAGCAGCTTACGTGGGAGCTCATTCACAGATACGCAGTATTTT. Its translation is CASSLRGSSFTDTQYF. Together with reference TRBV13 and TRBJ2-3, the CDR3 gives the full variable domain: AAGVIQSPRHLIKEKRETATLKCYPIPRHDTVYWYQQGPGQDPQFLISFYEKMQSDKGSIPDRFSAQQFSDYHSELNMSSLELGDSALYFCASSLRGSSFTDTQYFGPGTRLTVL.

V is TRBV10-3 and J is TRBJ1-1; D gene ambiguous. Germline V CDR1 and CDR2: ENHRY, SYGVKD. The germline V and J ends were trimmed by 5 bases and 0 bases, with 10 bases remaining between them. The CDR3 contains 14 residues. The CDR3 sequence is CAISTGSLNTEAFF. CDR3 DNA sequence: TGTGCCATCAGTACCGGGTCCCTGAACACTGAAGCTTTCTTT.

J is TRBJ1-1 and V is TRBV7-2; TRBD1 matches 7 bases. Per germline, CDR1 SGHTA and CDR2 FQGNSA. The CDR3 runs to 14 residues. Unmatched junction bases numbered 5, after V lost 5 bases and J lost 2 bases. This CDR3 is CASSRGTANTEAFF. The CDR3 nucleotides read TGTGCCAGCAGCCGAGGGACAGCAAACACTGAAGCTTTCTTT. The full variable domain, completed using reference TRBV7-2 and TRBJ1-1, is GAGVSQSPSNKVTEKGKDVELRCDPISGHTALYWYRQSLGQGLEFLIYFQGNSAPDKSGLPSDRFSAERTGGSVSTLTIQRTQQEDSAVYLCASSRGTANTEAFFGQGTRLTVV.

The genes are TRBV30 and TRBJ1-3; TRBD1 might be the D (5 bases). V lost 4 bases to trimming and J lost 2 bases, with 15 bases between them. CDR3 length: 15 amino acids. Germline V gives CDR1 GTSNPN, CDR2 SVGIG (reference sequence). CDR3 amino acids: CAWTLLQAPGNTIYF. The CDR3 DNA follows: TGTGCCTGGACCCTCCTACAGGCCCCTGGAAACACCATATATTTT.

The chain combines TRBV5-6 with TRBJ1-2; the match to TRBD1 covers 7 bases. Losses at the gene ends were 3 bases for V and 8 bases for J; bases not matched to a gene: 10. This CDR3 comprises 14 residues. The germline V gene has CDR1 SGHDT and CDR2 YYEEEE. Here the CDR3 DNA reads TGTGCCAGCAGCTCCATCCAGAGACAGGGAGGCTACACCTTC. It is translated as CASSSIQRQGGYTF.

V is TRBV15 and J is TRBJ1-1; D remains ambiguous. Per germline, CDR1 LNHNV and CDR2 YYDKDF (reference sequence). The CDR3 has 14 residues. V was trimmed by 1 base and J by 6 bases, leaving 12 bases between them. The DNA for the CDR3 is TGTGCCACCAGCAGAGTGCAAGGGCGGTCTGAAGCTTTCTTT. Translating it yields CATSRVQGRSEAFF.

The V call is TRBV10-1, the J call TRBJ2-3; D is ambiguous. V shed 3 bases and J shed 0 bases, with 13 bases lying between them. Looked up from germline, CDR1 is WNHNN and CDR2 is SYGVQD (reference sequence). The length of the CDR3 is 16 residues. The chain's CDR3 is CASSDGTTLSTDTQYF. The CDR3 DNA reads as TGCGCCAGCAGTGACGGAACTACTCTTAGCACAGATACGCAGTATTTT.